This T cell receptor beta chain was sequenced for a study of blood T cell repertoires in COVID-19. On the study more broadly: Some COVID-19 samples were acute and others convalescent; all came from the United States, Italy and Spain. Nucleic acid was either cDNA or gDNA, and it came from T cells, B-cell-depleted T cells, or PBMCs.

CDR1 SGHRS and CDR2 YFSETQ come from the germline V gene. The CDR3 has 17 residues. With V trimmed by 4 bases and J by 9 bases, 17 bases remained unmatched. Original data processing: From reference gene primer amplification, estimates of nucleated cell counts were derived. Method: immunoSEQ multiplex PCR; TCRdb's copy keeps in-frame clones and lacks some. For V, J and clone size, that table is used; D and trimming come from the DNA. The data contain a few hundred thousand clones, around nine tenths of them singletons. The V and J genes are TRBV5-1 and TRBJ2-1, with 9 bases lining up with TRBD2. Specimen: PBMCs or T cells enriched from blood (not recorded which). The TCR sequence derives from a woman aged 45-65 years who had recovered from COVID-19. As DNA, the CDR3 is TGCGCCAGCAGCCCGGCGCGCGGGGGGGCTATATCGGGTGAGCAGTTCTTC. Translated, it gives CASSPARGGAISGEQFF.